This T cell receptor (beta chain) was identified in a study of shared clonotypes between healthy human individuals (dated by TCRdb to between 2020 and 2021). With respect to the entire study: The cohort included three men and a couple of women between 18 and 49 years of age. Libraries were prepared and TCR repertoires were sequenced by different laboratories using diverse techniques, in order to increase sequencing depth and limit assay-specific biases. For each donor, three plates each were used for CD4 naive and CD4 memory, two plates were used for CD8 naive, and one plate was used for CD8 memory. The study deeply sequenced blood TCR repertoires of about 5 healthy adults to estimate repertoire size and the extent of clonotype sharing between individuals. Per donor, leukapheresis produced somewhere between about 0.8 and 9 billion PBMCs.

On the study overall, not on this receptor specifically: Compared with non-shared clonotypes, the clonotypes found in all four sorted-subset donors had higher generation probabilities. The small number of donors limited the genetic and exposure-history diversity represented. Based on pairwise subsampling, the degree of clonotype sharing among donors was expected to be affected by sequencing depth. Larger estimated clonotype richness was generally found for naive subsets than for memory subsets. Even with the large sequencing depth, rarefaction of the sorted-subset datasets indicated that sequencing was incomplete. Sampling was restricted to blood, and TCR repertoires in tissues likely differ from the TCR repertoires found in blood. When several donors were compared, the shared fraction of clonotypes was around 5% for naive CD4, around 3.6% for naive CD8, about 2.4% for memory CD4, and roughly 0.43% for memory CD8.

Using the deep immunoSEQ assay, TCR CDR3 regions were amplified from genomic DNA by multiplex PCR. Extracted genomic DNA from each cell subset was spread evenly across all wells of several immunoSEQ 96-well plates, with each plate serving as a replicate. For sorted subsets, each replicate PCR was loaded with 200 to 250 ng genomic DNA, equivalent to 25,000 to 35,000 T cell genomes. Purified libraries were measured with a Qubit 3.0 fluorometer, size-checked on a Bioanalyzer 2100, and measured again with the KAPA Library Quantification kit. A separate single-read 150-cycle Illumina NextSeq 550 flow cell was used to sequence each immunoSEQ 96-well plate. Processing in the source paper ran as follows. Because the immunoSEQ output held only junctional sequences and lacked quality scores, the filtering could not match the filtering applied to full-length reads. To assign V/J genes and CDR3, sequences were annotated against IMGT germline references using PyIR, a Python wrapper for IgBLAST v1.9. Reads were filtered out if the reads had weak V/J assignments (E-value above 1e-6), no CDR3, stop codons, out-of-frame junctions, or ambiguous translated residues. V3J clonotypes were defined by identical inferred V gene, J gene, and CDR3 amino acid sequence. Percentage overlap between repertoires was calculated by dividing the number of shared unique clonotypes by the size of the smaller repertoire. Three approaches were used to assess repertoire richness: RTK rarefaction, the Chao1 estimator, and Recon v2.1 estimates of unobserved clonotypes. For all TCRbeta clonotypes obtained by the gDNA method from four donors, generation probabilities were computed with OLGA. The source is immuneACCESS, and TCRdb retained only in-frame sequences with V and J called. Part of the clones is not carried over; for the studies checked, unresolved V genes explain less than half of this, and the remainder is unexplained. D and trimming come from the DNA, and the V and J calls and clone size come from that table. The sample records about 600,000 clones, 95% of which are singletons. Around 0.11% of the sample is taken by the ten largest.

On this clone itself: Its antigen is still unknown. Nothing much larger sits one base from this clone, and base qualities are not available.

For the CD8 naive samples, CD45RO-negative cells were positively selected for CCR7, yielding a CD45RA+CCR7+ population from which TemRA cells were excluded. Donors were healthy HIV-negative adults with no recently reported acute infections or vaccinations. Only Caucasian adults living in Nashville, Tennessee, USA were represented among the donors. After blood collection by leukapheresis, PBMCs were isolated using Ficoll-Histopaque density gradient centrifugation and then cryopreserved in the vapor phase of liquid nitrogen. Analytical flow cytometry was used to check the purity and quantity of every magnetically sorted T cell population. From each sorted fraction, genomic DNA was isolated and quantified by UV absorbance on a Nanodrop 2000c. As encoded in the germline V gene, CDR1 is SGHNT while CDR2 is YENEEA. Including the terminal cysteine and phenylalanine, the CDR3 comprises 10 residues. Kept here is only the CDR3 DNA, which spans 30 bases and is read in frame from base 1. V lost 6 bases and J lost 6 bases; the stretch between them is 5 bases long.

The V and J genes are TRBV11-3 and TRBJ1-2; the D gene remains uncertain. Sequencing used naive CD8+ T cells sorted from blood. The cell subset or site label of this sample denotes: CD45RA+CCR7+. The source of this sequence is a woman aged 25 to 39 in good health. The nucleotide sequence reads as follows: TGTGCCAGCAGTTCAGATGGCTACACCTTC. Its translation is CASSSDGYTF.